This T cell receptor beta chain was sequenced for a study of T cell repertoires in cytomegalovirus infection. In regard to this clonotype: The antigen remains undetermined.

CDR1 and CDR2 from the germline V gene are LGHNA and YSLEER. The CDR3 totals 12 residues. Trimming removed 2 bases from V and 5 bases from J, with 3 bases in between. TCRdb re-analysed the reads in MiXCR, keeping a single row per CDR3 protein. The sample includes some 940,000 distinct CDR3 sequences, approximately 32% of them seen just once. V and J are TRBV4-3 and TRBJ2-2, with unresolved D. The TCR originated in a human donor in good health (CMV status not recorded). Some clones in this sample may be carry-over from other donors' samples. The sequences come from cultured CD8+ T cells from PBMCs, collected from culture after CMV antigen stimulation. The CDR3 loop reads CASSQTTGELFF. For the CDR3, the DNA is TGCGCCAGCAGCCAAACAACCGGGGAGCTGTTTTTT.